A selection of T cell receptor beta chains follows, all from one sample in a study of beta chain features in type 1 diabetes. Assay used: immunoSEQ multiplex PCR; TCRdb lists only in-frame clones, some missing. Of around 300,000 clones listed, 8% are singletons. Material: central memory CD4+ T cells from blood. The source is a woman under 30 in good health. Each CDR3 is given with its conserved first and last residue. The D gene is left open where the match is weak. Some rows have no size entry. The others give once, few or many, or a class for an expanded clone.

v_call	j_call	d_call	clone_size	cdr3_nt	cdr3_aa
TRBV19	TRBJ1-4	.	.	TGTGCCAGTAGTATAGATCCCGAGGAAAAACTGTTTTTT	CASSIDPEEKLFF
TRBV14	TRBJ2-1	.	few	TGTGCCAGCAGCCGCGCCACCGGGGTCCCAGGGAATGAGCAGTTCTTC	CASSRATGVPGNEQFF
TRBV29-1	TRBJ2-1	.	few	TGCAGCGGGCGACCAGGGTCCAGCTCCTACAATGAGCAGTTCTTC	CSGRPGSSSYNEQFF
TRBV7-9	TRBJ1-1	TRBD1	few	TGTGCCAGCAGCTTGACAGGGATGAACACTGAAGCTTTCTTT	CASSLTGMNTEAFF
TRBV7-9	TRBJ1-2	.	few	TGTGCCAGCAGCTTTAGCGCTGATGGGGGCTATGGCTACACCTTC	CASSFSADGGYGYTF
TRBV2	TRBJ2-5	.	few	TGTGCCAGCACCGCAGAACAAGAGACCCAGTACTTC	CASTAEQETQYF
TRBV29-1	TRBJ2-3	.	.	TGCAGCGTAGATCAGGGAGGTACGCAGTATTTT	CSVDQGGTQYF
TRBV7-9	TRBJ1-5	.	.	TGTGCCAGCAGCCTACAGGGCGGCCAGCCCCAGCATTTT	CASSLQGGQPQHF
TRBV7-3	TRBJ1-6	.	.	TGTGCCAGCAGCTTAGGGACGGATAATTCACCCCTCCACTTT	CASSLGTDNSPLHF
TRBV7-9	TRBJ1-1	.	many	TGTGCCAGCAGCTACGGGGTTGGGACGGCGAACACTGAAGCTTTCTTT	CASSYGVGTANTEAFF
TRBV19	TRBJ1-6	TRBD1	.	TGTGCCAGTAGTATTCAGGGGGTCGACAATTCACCCCTCCACTTT	CASSIQGVDNSPLHF
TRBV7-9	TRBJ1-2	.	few	TGTGCCAGCAGCCCAACGGGCCCCTGGAACTATGGCTACACCTTC	CASSPTGPWNYGYTF
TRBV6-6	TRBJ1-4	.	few	TGTGCCAGCAGTGACTATGGAGGGGGGGATAATGAAAAACTGTTTTTT	CASSDYGGGDNEKLFF
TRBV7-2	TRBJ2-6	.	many	TGTGCCAGCAGCTTAGCCGGCAGGGTGGCATCTGGGGCCAACGTCCTGACTTTC	CASSLAGRVASGANVLTF
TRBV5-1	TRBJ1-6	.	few	TGCGCCAGCAGCTTCGGCAGGGGCTATAATTCACCCCTCCACTTT	CASSFGRGYNSPLHF
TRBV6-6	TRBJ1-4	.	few	TGTGCCAGCAGGACGGGGGGCACTAATGAAAAACTGTTTTTT	CASRTGGTNEKLFF
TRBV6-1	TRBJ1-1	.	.	TGTGCCAGCAGGAGACGGCTCAATGAAGCTTTCTTT	CASRRRLNEAFF
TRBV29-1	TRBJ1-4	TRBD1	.	TGCAGCGCCGGGCACAGGGGGGAAAAACTGTTTTTT	CSAGHRGEKLFF
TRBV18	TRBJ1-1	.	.	TGTGCCAGCTCACCCTCGGTAGCGGGGGACACTGAAGCTTTCTTT	CASSPSVAGDTEAFF
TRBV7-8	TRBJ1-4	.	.	TGTGCCAGCAGCTTAGCGCTAATGCGGGGAGATAATGAAAAACTGTTTTTT	CASSLALMRGDNEKLFF
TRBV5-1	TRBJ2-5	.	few	TGCGCCAGCAGCTTGTCCGGGGTTTCCGAGACCCAGTACTTC	CASSLSGVSETQYF
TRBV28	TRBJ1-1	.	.	TGTGCCAGCACCACGACGCCTAACACTGAAGCTTTCTTT	CASTTTPNTEAFF
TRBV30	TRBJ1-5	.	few	TGTGCCTGGAGTCGACAGGTCCGTCAGCCCCAGCATTTT	CAWSRQVRQPQHF
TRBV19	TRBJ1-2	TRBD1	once	TGTGCCAGTACCCCTGGGGACAGAGCTAACTATGGCTACACCTTC	CASTPGDRANYGYTF
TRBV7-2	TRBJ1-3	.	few	TGTGCCAGCAGCTTAGGCGGGTCGAAGGGAAACACCATATATTTT	CASSLGGSKGNTIYF
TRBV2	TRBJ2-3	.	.	TGTGCCAGCAGTGAACAGGGTTATAGCACAGATACGCAGTATTTT	CASSEQGYSTDTQYF
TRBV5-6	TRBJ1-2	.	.	TGTGCCAGCAGCACCGGGGTGACTAACTATGGCTACACCTTC	CASSTGVTNYGYTF
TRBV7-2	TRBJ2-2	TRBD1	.	TGTGCCAGCAGCTTAGGGACAGGGGGGCCCGGGGAGCTGTTTTTT	CASSLGTGGPGELFF
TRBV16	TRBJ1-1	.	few	TGTGCCAGCAGCCAATCGCTTTCTGAAGCTTTCTTT	CASSQSLSEAFF
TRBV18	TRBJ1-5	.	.	TGTGCCAGCTCAGGGGAGGTGGATCAGCCCCAGCATTTT	CASSGEVDQPQHF
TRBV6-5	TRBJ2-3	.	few	TGTGCCAGCAGAGACCCCGACACAGATACGCAGTATTTT	CASRDPDTDTQYF
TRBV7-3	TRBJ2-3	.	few	TGTGCCAGCAGCTTAGGGGCTAGCGCAGATACGCAGTATTTT	CASSLGASADTQYF
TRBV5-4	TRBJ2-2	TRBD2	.	TGTGCCAGCAGCTTGACCGCTAGCGGGAGTCCCGGGGAGCTGTTTTTT	CASSLTASGSPGELFF
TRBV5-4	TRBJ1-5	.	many	TGTGCCAGCAGCGCCTCCGGGACCAATCAGCCCCAGCATTTT	CASSASGTNQPQHF
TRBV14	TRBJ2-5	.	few	TGTGCCAGCAGCCAGGCGGGGGCGGAGACCCAGTACTTC	CASSQAGAETQYF
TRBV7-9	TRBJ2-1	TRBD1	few	TGTGCCAGCAGCCCCGTAGGGACAGGGTTTCACAATGAGCAGTTCTTC	CASSPVGTGFHNEQFF
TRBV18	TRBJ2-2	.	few	TGTGCCAGCTCTCGCCGGACAACCACCGGGGAGCTGTTTTTT	CASSRRTTTGELFF
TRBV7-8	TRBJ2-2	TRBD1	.	TGTGCCAGCAGCCTAAGGACAGGCCAGGGCACCGGGGAGCTGTTTTTT	CASSLRTGQGTGELFF
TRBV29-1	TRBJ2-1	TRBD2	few	TGCAGCGTTGTTGCGGGAGGTTTTTTTTCCCCAAGGTCTGAGCAGTTCTTC	CSVVAGGFFSPRSEQFF
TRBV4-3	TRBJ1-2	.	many	TGCGCCAGCAGCCAAGGCCAGAGCGGAGGGCATGGCTACACCTTC	CASSQGQSGGHGYTF
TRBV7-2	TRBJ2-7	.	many	TGTGCCAGCAGCTACCGATACGAGCAGTACTTC	CASSYRYEQYF
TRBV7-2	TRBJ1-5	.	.	TGTGCCAGCAGCCAACCTCTTCAGCCCCAGCATTTT	CASSQPLQPQHF
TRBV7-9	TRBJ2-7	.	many	TGTGCCAGCAGCTCCGTAGGGGGACTCGGGAACGAGCAGTACTTC	CASSSVGGLGNEQYF
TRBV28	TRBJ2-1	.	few	TGTGCCAGCAGTTTAGGTCACTCCTACAATGAGCAGTTCTTC	CASSLGHSYNEQFF
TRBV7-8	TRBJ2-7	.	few	TGTGCCAGCAGCTTAAGTGGGGTCGAGCAGTACTTC	CASSLSGVEQYF
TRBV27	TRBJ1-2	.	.	TGTGCCAGCAGTCCCCAGCGTAGGGGGGCCGCCCAGTCGATTGGCTACACCTTC	CASSPQRRGAAQSIGYTF
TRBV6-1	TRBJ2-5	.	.	TGTGCCAGCAGTGTCCGAGCTCCAGGGGCTCGCGGGAAGCAGACCCAGTACTTC	CASSVRAPGARGKQTQYF